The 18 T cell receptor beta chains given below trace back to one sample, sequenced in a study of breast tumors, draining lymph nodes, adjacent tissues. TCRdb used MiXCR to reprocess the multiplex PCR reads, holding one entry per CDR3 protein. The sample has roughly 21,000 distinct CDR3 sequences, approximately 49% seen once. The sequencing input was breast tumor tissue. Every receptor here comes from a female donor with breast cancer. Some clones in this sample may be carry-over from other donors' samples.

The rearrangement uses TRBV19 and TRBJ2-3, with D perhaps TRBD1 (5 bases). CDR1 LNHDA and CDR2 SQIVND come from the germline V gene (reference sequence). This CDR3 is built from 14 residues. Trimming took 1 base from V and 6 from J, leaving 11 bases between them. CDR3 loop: CASSIAGRVDTQYF. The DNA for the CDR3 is TGTGCCAGTAGTATAGCGGGCAGGGTGGATACGCAGTATTTT.

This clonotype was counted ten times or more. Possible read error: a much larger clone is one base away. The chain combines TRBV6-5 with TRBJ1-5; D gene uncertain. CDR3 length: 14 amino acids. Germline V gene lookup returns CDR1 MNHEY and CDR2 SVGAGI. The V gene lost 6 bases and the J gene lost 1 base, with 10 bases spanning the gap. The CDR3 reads CASRREGSNQPQHF. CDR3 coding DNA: TGTGCCAGCAGGCGCGAGGGAAGCAATCAGCCCCAGCATTTT.

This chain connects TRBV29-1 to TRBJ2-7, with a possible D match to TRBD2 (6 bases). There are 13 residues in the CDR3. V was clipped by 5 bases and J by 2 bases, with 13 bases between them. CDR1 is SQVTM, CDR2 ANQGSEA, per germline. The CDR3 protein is CSVTGTLPYEQYF. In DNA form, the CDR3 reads TGCAGCGTTACCGGGACTCTCCCCTACGAGCAGTACTTC.

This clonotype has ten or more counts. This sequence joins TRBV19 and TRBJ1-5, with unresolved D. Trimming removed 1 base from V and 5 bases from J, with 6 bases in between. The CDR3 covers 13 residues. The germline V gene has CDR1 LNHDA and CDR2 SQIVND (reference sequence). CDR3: CASSIAGYQPQHF. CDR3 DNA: TGTGCCAGTAGTATAGCCGGGTATCAGCCCCAGCATTTT.

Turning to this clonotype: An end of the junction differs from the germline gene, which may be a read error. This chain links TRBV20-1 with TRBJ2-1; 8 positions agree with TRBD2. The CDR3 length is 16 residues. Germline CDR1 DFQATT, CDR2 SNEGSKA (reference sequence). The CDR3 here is CSARDRQREFVNEQFF. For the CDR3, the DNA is TGCAGTGCTAGAGATCGCCAGCGGGAGTTCGTCAATGAGCAGTTCTTT.

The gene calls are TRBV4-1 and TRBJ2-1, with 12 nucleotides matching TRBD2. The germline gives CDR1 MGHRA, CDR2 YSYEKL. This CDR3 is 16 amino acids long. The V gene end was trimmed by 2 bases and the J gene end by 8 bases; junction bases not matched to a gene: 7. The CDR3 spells CASSQLTSGSGDEQFF. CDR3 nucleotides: TGCGCCAGCAGCCAATTGACTAGCGGGAGTGGGGATGAGCAGTTCTTC.

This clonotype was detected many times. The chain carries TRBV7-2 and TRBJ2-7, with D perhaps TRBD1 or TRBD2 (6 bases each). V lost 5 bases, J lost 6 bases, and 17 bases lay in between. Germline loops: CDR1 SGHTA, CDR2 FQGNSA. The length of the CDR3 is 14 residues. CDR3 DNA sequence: TGTGCCAGCAGCATGCGGGATCGGGGGCTCGAGCAGTACTTC. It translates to CASSMRDRGLEQYF. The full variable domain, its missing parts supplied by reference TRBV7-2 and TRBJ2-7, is GAGVSQSPSNKVTEKGKDVELRCDPISGHTALYWYRQSLGQGLEFLIYFQGNSAPDKSGLPSDRFSAERTGGSVSTLTIQRTQQEDSAVYLCASSMRDRGLEQYFGPGTRLTVT.

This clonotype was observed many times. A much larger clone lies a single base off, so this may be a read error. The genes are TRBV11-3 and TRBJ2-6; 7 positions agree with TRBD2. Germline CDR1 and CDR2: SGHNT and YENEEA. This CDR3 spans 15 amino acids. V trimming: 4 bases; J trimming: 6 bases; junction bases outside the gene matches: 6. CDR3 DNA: TGTGCCAGCAGCTCGGGGGGTTTTGCGGCCAACGTCCTGACTTTC. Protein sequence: CASSSGGFAANVLTF.

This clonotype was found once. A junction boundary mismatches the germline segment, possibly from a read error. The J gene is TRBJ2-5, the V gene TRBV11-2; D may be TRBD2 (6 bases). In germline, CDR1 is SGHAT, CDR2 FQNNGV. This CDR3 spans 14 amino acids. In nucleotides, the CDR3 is TGTGCTAGCACCCCCCGGGCCGGGGGAGAGACCCAGTACTTC. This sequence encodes CASTPRAGGETQYF.

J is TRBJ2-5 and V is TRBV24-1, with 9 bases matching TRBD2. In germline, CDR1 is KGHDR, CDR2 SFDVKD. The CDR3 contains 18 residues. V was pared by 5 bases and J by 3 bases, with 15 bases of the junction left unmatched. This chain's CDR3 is CATSAGDIPSGNKETQYF. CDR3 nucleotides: TGTGCCACCAGTGCGGGGGACATACCTAGCGGGAATAAAGAGACCCAGTACTTC.

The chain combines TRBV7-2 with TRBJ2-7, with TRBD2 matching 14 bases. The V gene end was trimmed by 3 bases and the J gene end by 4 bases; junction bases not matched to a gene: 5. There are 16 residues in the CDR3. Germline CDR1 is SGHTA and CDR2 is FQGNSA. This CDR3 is CASSFGTSGRFYEQYF. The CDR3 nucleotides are TGTGCCAGCAGCTTCGGGACTAGCGGGAGATTTTACGAGCAGTACTTC.

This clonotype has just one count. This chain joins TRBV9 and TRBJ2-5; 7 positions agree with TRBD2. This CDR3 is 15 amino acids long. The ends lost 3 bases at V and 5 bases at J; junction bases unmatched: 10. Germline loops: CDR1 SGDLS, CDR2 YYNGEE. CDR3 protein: CASSGAGAPMETQYF. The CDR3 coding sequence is TGTGCCAGCAGCGGGGCGGGAGCCCCCATGGAGACCCAGTACTTC.

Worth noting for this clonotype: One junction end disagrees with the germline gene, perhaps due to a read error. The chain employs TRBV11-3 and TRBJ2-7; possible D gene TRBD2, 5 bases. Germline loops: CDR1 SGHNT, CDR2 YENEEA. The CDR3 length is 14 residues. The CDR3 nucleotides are TGTACCAGCAGCTCAGGACTTCGGGCGGACGAGCAGTACTTC. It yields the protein CTSSSGLRADEQYF.

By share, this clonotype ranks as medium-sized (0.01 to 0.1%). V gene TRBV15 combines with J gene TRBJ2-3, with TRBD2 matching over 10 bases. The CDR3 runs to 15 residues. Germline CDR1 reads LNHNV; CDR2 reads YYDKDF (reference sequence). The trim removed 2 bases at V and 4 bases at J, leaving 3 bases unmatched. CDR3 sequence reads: CATSRKREGPDTQYF. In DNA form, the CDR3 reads TGTGCCACCAGCAGAAAGCGGGAGGGCCCAGATACGCAGTATTTT.

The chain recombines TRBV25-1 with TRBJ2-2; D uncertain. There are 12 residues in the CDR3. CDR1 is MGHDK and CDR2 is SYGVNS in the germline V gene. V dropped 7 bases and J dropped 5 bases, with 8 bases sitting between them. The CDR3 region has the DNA TGTGCCAGCATTAGGGAAACCGGGGAGCTGTTTTTT. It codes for CASIRETGELFF.

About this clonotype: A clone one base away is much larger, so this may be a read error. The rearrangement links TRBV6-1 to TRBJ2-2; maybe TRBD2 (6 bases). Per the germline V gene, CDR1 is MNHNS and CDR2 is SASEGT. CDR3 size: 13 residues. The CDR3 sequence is CASSQGEVGEPFF. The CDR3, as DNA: TGTGCCAGCAGTCAAGGGGAGGTCGGGGAGCCGTTTTTT.

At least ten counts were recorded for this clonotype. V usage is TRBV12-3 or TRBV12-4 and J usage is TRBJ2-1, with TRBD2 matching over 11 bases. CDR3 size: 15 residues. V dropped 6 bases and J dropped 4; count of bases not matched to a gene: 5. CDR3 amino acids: CASSLTSGKYNEQFF. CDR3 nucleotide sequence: TGTGCCAGCAGCCTGACTAGCGGGAAATACAATGAGCAGTTCTTC.

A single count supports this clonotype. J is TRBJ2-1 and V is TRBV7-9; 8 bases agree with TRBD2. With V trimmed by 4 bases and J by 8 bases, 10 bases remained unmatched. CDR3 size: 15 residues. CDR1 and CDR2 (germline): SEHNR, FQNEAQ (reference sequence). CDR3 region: CASSSSGTRGDEQFF. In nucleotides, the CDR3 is TGTGCCAGCAGCTCCTCCGGGACTAGAGGTGATGAGCAGTTCTTC.